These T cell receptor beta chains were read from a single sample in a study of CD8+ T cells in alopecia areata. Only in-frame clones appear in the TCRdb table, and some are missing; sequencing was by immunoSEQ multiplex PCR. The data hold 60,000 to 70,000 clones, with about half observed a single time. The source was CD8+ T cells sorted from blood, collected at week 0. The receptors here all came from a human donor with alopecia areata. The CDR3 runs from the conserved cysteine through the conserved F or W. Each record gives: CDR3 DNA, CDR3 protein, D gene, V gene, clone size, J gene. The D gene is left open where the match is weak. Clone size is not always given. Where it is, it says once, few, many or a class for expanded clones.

DNA: TGTGCCAGCAGCCAGGGAGGAGATACGCAGTATTTT
CDR3: CASSQGGDTQYF
D: -
V: TRBV9
size: few
J: TRBJ2-3

DNA: TGTGCCAGCAGCGTAGGTGGGGACAGACATAAAGCTTTCTTT
CDR3: CASSVGGDRHKAFF
D: TRBD1
V: TRBV9
size: few
J: TRBJ1-1

DNA: TGTGCCATCAGTGAGTCGGACAGCCAGCCCCAGCATTTT
CDR3: CAISESDSQPQHF
D: -
V: TRBV10-3
size: -
J: TRBJ1-5

DNA: TGTGCCAGCACTCTGATAGGGGGCCCGGGAGATGAGCAGTTCTTC
CDR3: CASTLIGGPGDEQFF
D: -
V: TRBV25-1
size: few
J: TRBJ2-1

DNA: TGCAGTGCTAGGCAAGAGACCCAGTACTTC
CDR3: CSARQETQYF
D: -
V: TRBV20-1
size: -
J: TRBJ2-5

DNA: TGTGCCAGCAGCTTAAGGACGAGCGGGAGAGACAATGAGCAGTTCTTC
CDR3: CASSLRTSGRDNEQFF
D: TRBD2
V: TRBV7-9
size: few
J: TRBJ2-1

DNA: TGTGCCAGCAGCGAGGACAGCTTCGAGACCCAGTACTTC
CDR3: CASSEDSFETQYF
D: -
V: TRBV9
size: -
J: TRBJ2-5

DNA: TGTGCCACCAGCAGAGACGCCCTAGCGGGGGGGACCGGGGAGCTGTTTTTT
CDR3: CATSRDALAGGTGELFF
D: TRBD2
V: TRBV15
size: few
J: TRBJ2-2

DNA: TGTGCCAGCAGTGAAGCCAGGGACTACGAGCAGTACTTC
CDR3: CASSEARDYEQYF
D: -
V: TRBV2
size: -
J: TRBJ2-7

DNA: TGCAGCGTTGAGCGGGGAGAGCCAGATACGCAGTATTTT
CDR3: CSVERGEPDTQYF
D: -
V: TRBV29-1
size: -
J: TRBJ2-3

DNA: TGCGCCAGCAGCCTTCCGACCTTGAACACTGAAGCTTTCTTT
CDR3: CASSLPTLNTEAFF
D: -
V: TRBV4-1
size: few
J: TRBJ1-1

DNA: TGTGCCAGCAGCACTGCAGGAACTAACACCGGGGAGCTGTTTTTT
CDR3: CASSTAGTNTGELFF
D: -
V: TRBV13
size: -
J: TRBJ2-2

DNA: TGTGCCTGGAGTAGGGAGCCGGAGCAGTTCTTC
CDR3: CAWSREPEQFF
D: -
V: TRBV30
size: -
J: TRBJ2-1

DNA: TGTGCCAGCAGCCAGTCCCCTTGGGGCACTGAAGCTTTCTTT
CDR3: CASSQSPWGTEAFF
D: -
V: TRBV11-2
size: -
J: TRBJ1-1

DNA: TGTGCCACCAGCAGAGTAGGGGGACAGGGTAACACCGGGGAGCTGTTTTTT
CDR3: CATSRVGGQGNTGELFF
D: TRBD1
V: TRBV15
size: few
J: TRBJ2-2

DNA: TGCAGCGGAACCGGGACAGGGGGCTCGCAGTACTTC
CDR3: CSGTGTGGSQYF
D: TRBD1
V: TRBV29-1
size: -
J: TRBJ2-5

DNA: TGCAGCTCAGGGACAGGGGGGGACTACACCTTC
CDR3: CSSGTGGDYTF
D: TRBD1
V: TRBV29-1
size: -
J: TRBJ1-2

DNA: TGTGCCAGCAGCTTAGCATACGACAGGGTCTACGAGCAGTACTTC
CDR3: CASSLAYDRVYEQYF
D: TRBD1
V: TRBV11-2
size: -
J: TRBJ2-7

DNA: TGTGCCAGCAGTATTCTAGCGGGGGTTAACAATGAGCAGTTCTTC
CDR3: CASSILAGVNNEQFF
D: TRBD2
V: TRBV27
size: -
J: TRBJ2-1

DNA: TGTGCCAGCAGTCCCTTTGGGGGTGGGGAGCAGTACTTC
CDR3: CASSPFGGGEQYF
D: -
V: TRBV6-5
size: -
J: TRBJ2-7

DNA: TGTGCCAGCAGCTACCGGGGTTGGGCCAAAAACATTCAGTACTTC
CDR3: CASSYRGWAKNIQYF
D: -
V: TRBV7-9
size: -
J: TRBJ2-4

DNA: TGTGCCAGCAGCCATACAGAGAACACTGAAGCTTTCTTT
CDR3: CASSHTENTEAFF
D: -
V: TRBV6-5
size: many
J: TRBJ1-1

DNA: TGTGCCAGCAGCTCAGGACTAGCCGATACAGATACGCAGTATTTT
CDR3: CASSSGLADTDTQYF
D: TRBD2
V: TRBV7-3
size: -
J: TRBJ2-3

DNA: TGTGCCACCAGCAGAGTGTTGTCGGTCGGGGCCACAGATACGCAGTATTTT
CDR3: CATSRVLSVGATDTQYF
D: -
V: TRBV15
size: few
J: TRBJ2-3

DNA: TGTGCCAGCAGTTTAACCGGGACAGGGGGCGTCTATGGCTACACCTTC
CDR3: CASSLTGTGGVYGYTF
D: TRBD1
V: TRBV27
size: -
J: TRBJ1-2

DNA: TGTGCCAGCAGCTCAGATACCTACGAGCAGTACTTC
CDR3: CASSSDTYEQYF
D: -
V: TRBV7-9
size: -
J: TRBJ2-7

DNA: TGTGCCAGCAGCTTAGCAACAATCTACGAGCAGTACTTC
CDR3: CASSLATIYEQYF
D: -
V: TRBV4-2
size: few
J: TRBJ2-7

DNA: TGCAGCGTTGTAGGGACTAGCGGGAGTGGGGAGACCCAGTACTTC
CDR3: CSVVGTSGSGETQYF
D: TRBD2
V: TRBV29-1
size: -
J: TRBJ2-5

DNA: TGTGCCAGCAGTTCATGGGACAGCGGGACTTTCTTT
CDR3: CASSSWDSGTFF
D: TRBD1
V: TRBV27
size: -
J: TRBJ1-1

DNA: TGTGCCAGCAGCCCAGGGACTAGGCCGGAGACCCAGTACTTC
CDR3: CASSPGTRPETQYF
D: TRBD2
V: TRBV7-6
size: many
J: TRBJ2-5

DNA: TGCGCCAGCAGCCAAGATCTAAACAATGAGCAGTTCTTC
CDR3: CASSQDLNNEQFF
D: -
V: TRBV4-1
size: few
J: TRBJ2-1

DNA: TGTGCCAGCAGCAACGACAGGCGGGGGGCCAACGTCCTGACTTTC
CDR3: CASSNDRRGANVLTF
D: -
V: TRBV21-1
size: few
J: TRBJ2-6